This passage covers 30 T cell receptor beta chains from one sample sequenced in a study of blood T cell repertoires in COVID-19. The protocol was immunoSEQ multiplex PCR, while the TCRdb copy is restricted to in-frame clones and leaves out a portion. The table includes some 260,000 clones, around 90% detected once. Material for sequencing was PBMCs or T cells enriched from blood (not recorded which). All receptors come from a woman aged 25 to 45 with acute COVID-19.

The CDR3 sequence is CATDETGRTNEKLFF. As DNA, the CDR3 is TGTGCCACGGACGAAACGGGGAGAACTAATGAAAAACTGTTTTTT. The J gene is TRBJ1-4, the V gene TRBV15; unclear D gene. CDR3 length: 15 residues. Germline V lookup: CDR1 LNHNV, CDR2 YYDKDF (reference sequence). V lost 9 bases, J lost 1 base, and 15 bases lay in between.

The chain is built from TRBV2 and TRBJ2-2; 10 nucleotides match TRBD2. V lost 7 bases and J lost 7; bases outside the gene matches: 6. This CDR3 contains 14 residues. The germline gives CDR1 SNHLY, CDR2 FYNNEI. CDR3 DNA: TGTGCCAGCATCGAGCGGGGGGGTTTCGGGGAGCTGTTTTTT. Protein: CASIERGGFGELFF.

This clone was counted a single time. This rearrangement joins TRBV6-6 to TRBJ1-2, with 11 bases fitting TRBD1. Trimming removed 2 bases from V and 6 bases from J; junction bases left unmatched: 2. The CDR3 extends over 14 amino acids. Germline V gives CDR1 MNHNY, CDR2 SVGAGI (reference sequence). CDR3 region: CASSYRDRGNGYTF. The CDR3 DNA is TGTGCCAGCAGTTACCGGGACAGGGGGAATGGCTACACCTTC.

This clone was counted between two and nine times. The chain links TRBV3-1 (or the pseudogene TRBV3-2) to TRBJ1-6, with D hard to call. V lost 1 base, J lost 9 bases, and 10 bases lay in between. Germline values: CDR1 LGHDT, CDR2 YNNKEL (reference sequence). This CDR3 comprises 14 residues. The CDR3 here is CASSQGETTSPLHF. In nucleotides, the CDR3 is TGTGCCAGCAGCCAAGGCGAGACTACTTCACCCCTCCACTTT.

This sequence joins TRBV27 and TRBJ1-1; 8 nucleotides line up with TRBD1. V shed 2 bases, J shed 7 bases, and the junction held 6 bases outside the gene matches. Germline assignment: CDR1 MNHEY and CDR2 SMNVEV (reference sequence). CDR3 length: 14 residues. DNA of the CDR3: TGTGCCAGCAGTTTAAAAGGACAGGGCAGTGAAGCTTTCTTT. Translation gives CASSLKGQGSEAFF.

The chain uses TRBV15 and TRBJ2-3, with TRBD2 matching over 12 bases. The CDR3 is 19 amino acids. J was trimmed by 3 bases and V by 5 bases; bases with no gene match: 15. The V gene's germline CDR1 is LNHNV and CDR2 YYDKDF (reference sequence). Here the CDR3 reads CATSGPFETSGSLTDTQYF. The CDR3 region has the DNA TGTGCCACCAGCGGCCCCTTCGAGACTAGCGGGAGTTTGACAGATACGCAGTATTTT.

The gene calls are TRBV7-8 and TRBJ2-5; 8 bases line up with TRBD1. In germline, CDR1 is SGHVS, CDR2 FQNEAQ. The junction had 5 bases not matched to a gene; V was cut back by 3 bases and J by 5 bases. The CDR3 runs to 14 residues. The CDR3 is CASSFQTGEETQYF. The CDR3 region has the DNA TGTGCCAGCAGCTTCCAGACAGGGGAGGAGACCCAGTACTTC.

Here the CDR3 reads CASSEPSGGVRSQFF. The DNA of the CDR3 is TGTGCCAGCAGTGAGCCTTCAGGGGGCGTGCGATCGCAGTTCTTC. This chain connects TRBV27 to TRBJ2-1; 8 bases are a match to TRBD1. CDR3 size: 15 residues. From germline, CDR1 is MNHEY and CDR2 SMNVEV (reference sequence). With V trimmed by 5 bases and J by 12 bases, 15 bases remained unmatched.

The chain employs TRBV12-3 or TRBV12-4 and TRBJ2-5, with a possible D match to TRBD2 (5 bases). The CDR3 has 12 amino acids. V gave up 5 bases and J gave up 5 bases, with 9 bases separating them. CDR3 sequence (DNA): TGTGCCAGCAGTCCCCCGGGGGAGACCCAGTACTTC. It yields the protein CASSPPGETQYF.

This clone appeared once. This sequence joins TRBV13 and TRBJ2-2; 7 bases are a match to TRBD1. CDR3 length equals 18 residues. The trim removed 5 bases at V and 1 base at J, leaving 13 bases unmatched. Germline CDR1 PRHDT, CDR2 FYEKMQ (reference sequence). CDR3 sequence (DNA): TGTGCCAGCAGCATAGCGTTTGGGACAGCTAAGAACACCGGGGAGCTGTTTTTT. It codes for CASSIAFGTAKNTGELFF.

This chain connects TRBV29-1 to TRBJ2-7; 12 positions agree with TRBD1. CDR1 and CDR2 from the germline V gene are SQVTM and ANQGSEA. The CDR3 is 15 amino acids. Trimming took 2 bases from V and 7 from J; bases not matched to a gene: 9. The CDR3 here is CSVEIGGTGGGEQYF. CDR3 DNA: TGCAGCGTTGAAATCGGCGGGACAGGGGGCGGGGAGCAGTACTTC.

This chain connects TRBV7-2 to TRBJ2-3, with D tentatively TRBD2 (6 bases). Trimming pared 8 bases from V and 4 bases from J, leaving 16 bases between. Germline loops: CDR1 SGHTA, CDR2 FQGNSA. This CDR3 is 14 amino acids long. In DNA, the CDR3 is TGTGCCAGCTCCCCTAGCGTAATTTCAGATACGCAGTATTTT. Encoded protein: CASSPSVISDTQYF.

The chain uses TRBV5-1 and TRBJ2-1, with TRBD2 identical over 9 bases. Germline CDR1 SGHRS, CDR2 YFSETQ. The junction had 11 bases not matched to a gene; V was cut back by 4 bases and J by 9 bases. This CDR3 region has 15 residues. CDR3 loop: CASSRGLAGWLEQFF. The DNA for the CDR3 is TGCGCCAGCAGCCGAGGGCTAGCGGGATGGCTTGAGCAGTTCTTC. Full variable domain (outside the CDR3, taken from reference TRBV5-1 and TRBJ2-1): KAGVTQTPRYLIKTRGQQVTLSCSPISGHRSVSWYQQTPGQGLQFLFEYFSETQRNKGNFPGRFSGRQFSNSRSEMNVSTLELGDSALYLCASSRGLAGWLEQFFGPGTRLTVL.

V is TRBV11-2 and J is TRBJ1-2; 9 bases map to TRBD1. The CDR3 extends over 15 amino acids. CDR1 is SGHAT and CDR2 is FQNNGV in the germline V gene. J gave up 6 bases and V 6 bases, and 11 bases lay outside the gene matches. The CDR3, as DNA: TGTGCCAGCAGTCCAATCACAGGGGGCGCGGATGGCTACACCTTC. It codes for CASSPITGGADGYTF.

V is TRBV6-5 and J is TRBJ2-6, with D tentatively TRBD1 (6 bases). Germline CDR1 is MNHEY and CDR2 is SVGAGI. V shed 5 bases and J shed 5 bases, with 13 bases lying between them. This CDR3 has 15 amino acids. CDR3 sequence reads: CASSPDRRRANVLTF. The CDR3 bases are TGTGCCAGCAGTCCCGACAGGAGACGGGCCAACGTCCTGACTTTC.

The CDR3 loop reads CASSPGTSGRKGADTQYF. The CDR3 DNA is TGTGCCAGCAGCCCCGGGACTAGCGGGAGGAAGGGGGCAGATACGCAGTATTTT. The chain combines TRBV3-1 (or the pseudogene TRBV3-2) with TRBJ2-3, with TRBD2 matching over 15 bases. Germline CDR1 and CDR2: LGHDT and YNNKEL (reference sequence). V was clipped by 4 bases and J by 4 bases; unmatched bases: 9. The CDR3 runs 18 residues.

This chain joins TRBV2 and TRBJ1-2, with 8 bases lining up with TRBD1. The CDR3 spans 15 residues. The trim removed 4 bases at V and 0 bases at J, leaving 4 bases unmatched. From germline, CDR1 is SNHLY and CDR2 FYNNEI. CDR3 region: CASSVGQVANYGYTF. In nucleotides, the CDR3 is TGTGCCAGCAGTGTGGGACAGGTTGCTAACTATGGCTACACCTTC. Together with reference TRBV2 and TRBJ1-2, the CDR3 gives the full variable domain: EPEVTQTPSHQVTQMGQEVILRCVPISNHLYFYWYRQILGQKVEFLVSFYNNEISEKSEIFDDQFSVERPDGSNFTLKIRSTKLEDSAMYFCASSVGQVANYGYTFGSGTRLTVV.

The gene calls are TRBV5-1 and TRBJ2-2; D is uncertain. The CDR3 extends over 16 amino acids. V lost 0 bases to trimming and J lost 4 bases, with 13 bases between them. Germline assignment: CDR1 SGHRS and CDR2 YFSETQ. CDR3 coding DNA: TGCGCCAGCAGCTTGGGTACTAACCCTCGCACCGGGGAGCTGTTTTTT. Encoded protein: CASSLGTNPRTGELFF.

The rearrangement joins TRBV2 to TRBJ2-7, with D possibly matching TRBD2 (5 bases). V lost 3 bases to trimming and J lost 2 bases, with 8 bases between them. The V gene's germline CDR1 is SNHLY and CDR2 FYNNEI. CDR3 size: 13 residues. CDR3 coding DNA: TGTGCCAGCAGTGATGCGGGTCCCTACGAGCAGTACTTC. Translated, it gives CASSDAGPYEQYF.

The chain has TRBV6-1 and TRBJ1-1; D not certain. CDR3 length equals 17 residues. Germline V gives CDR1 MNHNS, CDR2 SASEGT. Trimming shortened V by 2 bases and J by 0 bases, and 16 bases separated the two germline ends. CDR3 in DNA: TGTGCCAGCAGTGAATTCAGCGGAGGATTGATGAACACTGAAGCTTTCTTT. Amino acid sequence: CASSEFSGGLMNTEAFF.

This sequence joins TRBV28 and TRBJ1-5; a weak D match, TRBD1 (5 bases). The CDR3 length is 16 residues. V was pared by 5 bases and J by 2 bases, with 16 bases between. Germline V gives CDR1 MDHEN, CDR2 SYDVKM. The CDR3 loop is CASSPRGGVGNQPQHF. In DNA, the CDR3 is TGTGCCAGCAGTCCCCGGGGGGGGGTCGGCAATCAGCCCCAGCATTTT.

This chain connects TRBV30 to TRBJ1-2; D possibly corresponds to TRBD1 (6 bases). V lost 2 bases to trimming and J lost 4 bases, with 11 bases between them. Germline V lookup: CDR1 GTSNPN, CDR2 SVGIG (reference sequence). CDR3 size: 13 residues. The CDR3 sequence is CAWSLTGSYGYTF. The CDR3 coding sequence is TGTGCCTGGAGTCTGACAGGTTCCTATGGCTACACCTTC.

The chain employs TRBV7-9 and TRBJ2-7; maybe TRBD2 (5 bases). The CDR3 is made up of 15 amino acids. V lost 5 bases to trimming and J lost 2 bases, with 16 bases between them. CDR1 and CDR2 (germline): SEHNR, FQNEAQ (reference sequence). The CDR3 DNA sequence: TGTGCCAGCAGCCTGGACGGGGTCTCCGCCTACGAGCAGTACTTC. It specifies CASSLDGVSAYEQYF.

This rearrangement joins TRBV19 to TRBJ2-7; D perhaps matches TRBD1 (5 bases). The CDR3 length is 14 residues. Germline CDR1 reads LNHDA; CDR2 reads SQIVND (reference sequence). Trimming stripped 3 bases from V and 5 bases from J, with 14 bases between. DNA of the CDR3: TGTGCCAGTAGTATCCAGGGAAATTCCCACGAGCAGTACTTC. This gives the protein CASSIQGNSHEQYF.

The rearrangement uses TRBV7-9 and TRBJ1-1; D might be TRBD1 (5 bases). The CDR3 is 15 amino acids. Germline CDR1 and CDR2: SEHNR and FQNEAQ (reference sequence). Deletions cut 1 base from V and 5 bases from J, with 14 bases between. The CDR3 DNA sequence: TGTGCCAGCAGCTTAGGGGTTGGGGCTCAAACTGAAGCTTTCTTT. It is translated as CASSLGVGAQTEAFF.

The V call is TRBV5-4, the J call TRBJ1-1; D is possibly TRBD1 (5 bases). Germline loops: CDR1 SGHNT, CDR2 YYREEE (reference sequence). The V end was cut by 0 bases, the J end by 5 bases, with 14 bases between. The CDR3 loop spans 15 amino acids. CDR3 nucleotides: TGTGCCAGCAGCTTGGGCCCCAGGGAGGGGACTGAAGCTTTCTTT. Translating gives CASSLGPREGTEAFF.

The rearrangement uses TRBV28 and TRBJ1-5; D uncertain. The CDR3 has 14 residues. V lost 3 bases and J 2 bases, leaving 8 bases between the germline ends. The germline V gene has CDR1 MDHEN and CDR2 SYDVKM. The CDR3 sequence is CASSFSHRNQPQHF. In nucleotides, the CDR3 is TGTGCCAGCAGTTTCAGTCACCGCAATCAGCCCCAGCATTTT. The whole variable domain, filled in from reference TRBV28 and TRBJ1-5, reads DVKVTQSSRYLVKRTGEKVFLECVQDMDHENMFWYRQDPGLGLRLIYFSYDVKMKEKGDIPEGYSVSREKKERFSLILESASTNQTSMYLCASSFSHRNQPQHFGDGTRLSIL.

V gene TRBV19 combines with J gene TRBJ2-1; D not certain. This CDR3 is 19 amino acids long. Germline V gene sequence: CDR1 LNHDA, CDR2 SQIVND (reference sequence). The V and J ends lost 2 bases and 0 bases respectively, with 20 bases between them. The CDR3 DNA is TGTGCCAGTAGTATAACCCACCGCGCGTCAGCTAGCTCCTACAATGAGCAGTTCTTC. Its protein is CASSITHRASASSYNEQFF. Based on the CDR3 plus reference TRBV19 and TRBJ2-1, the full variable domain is DGGITQSPKYLFRKEGQNVTLSCEQNLNHDAMYWYRQDPGQGLRLIYYSQIVNDFQKGDIAEGYSVSREKKESFPLTVTSAQKNPTAFYLCASSITHRASASSYNEQFFGPGTRLTVL.

The CDR3 coding sequence is TGTGCCATCAGTGAGTCGCCTAGCGGTCAAGAGACCCAGTACTTC. Its translation is CAISESPSGQETQYF. The J gene is TRBJ2-5, the V gene TRBV10-3; TRBD2 aligns across 7 bases. This CDR3 comprises 15 residues. V lost 0 bases and J lost 2; bases outside the gene matches: 3. Germline assignment: CDR1 ENHRY and CDR2 SYGVKD.

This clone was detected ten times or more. CDR3 in amino acids: CASSLETGNEKLFF. As DNA, the CDR3 is TGTGCCAGCAGCTTAGAAACGGGAAATGAAAAACTGTTTTTT. The V and J genes are TRBV7-2 and TRBJ1-4, with D unclear. CDR1 SGHTA and CDR2 FQGNSA come from the germline V gene. V was cut by 1 base and J by 5 bases, with 8 bases left in between. This CDR3 comprises 14 residues.